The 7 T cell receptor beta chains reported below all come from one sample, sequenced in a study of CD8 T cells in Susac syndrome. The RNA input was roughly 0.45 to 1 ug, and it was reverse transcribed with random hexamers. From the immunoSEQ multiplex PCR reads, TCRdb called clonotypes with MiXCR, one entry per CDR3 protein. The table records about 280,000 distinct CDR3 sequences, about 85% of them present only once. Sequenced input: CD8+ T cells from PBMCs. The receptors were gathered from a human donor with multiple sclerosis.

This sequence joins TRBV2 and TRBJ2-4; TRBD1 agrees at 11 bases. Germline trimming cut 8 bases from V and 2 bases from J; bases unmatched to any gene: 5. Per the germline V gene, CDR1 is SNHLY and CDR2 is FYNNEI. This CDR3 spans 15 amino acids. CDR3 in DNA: TGTGCCAGCGGTGGACAGGGGGCGACCAAAAACATTCAGTACTTC. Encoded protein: CASGGQGATKNIQYF. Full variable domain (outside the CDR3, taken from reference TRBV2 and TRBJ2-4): EPEVTQTPSHQVTQMGQEVILRCVPISNHLYFYWYRQILGQKVEFLVSFYNNEISEKSEIFDDQFSVERPDGSNFTLKIRSTKLEDSAMYFCASGGQGATKNIQYFGAGTRLSVL.

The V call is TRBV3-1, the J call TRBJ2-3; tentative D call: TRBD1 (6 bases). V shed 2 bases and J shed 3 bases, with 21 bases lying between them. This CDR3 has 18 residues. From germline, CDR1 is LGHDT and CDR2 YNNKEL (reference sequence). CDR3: CASSQQTPGEFGTDTQYF. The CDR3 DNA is TGTGCCAGCAGCCAACAAACCCCAGGGGAGTTTGGGACAGATACGCAGTATTTT.

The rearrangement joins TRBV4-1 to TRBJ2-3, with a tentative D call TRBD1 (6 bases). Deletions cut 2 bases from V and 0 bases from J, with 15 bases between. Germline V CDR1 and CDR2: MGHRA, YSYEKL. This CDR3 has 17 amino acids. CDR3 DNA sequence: TGCGCCAGCAGCCAACTACACGGAACAGGGAGCACAGATACGCAGTATTTT. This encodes CASSQLHGTGSTDTQYF.

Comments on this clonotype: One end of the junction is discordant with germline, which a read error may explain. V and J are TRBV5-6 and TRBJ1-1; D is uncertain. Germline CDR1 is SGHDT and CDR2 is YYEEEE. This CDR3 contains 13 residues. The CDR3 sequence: CASSLGVGAEAFF. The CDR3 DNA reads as TGTGCCAGCAGCTTGGGTGTGGGTGCTGAGGCTTTCTTT.

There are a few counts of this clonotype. The CDR3 loop is CASSIETGFYNEQFF. In DNA form, the CDR3 reads TGTGCCAGCAGTATCGAAACGGGGTTTTACAATGAGCAGTTCTTC. The rearrangement uses TRBV27 and TRBJ2-1; tentatively, D is TRBD2 (5 bases). This CDR3 comprises 15 residues. Trimming took 5 bases from V and 4 from J, leaving 15 bases between them. Germline CDR1 MNHEY, CDR2 SMNVEV (reference sequence).

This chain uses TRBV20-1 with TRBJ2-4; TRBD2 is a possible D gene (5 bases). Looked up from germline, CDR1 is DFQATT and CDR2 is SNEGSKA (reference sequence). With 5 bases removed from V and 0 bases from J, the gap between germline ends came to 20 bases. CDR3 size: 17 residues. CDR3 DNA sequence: TGCAGTGCTTGGAGCTCTAGCAGGACCTTAGCCAAAAACATTCAGTACTTC. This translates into CSAWSSSRTLAKNIQYF.

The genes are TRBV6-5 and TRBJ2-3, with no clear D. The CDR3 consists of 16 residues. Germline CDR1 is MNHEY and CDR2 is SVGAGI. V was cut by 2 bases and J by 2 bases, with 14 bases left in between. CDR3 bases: TGTGCCAGCAGTTACGGCGTTAGACGGCTCACAGATACGCAGTATTTT. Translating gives CASSYGVRRLTDTQYF.